This entry features one T cell receptor beta chain sequence. This sample is part of a study of blood T cell repertoires in COVID-19. Study context: Spain, Italy and the United States supplied samples that represented acute and convalescent COVID-19. T cells, B-cell-depleted T cells, or PBMCs provided the cDNA or gDNA that served as material.

Authors' methods: Amplification of reference gene primers provided the estimated nucleated cell counts. Measured with immunoSEQ multiplex PCR; TCRdb has only the in-frame clones, and not every one. V and J calls plus clone size are reproduced from that table; the DNA served to infer D and trimming. The sample carries more than 75,000 clones, 75% to 90% recorded once. Germline CDR1 reads SGHVS; CDR2 reads FNYEAQ. V was trimmed by 5 bases and J by 0 bases, leaving 11 bases between them. CDR3 length equals 15 residues. The chain employs TRBV7-6 and TRBJ2-1, with D perhaps matching TRBD1 (5 bases). The sequenced sample consisted of peripheral blood. The clonotype was recovered from a man older than 75 with active or convalescent COVID-19. As DNA, the CDR3 is TGTGCCAGCAGCACCGGACACGGCTCCTACAATGAGCAGTTCTTC. Its protein is CASSTGHGSYNEQFF. The full variable domain, with the rest looked up from reference TRBV7-6 and TRBJ2-1, is GAGVSQSPRYKVTKRGQDVALRCDPISGHVSLYWYRQALGQGPEFLTYFNYEAQQDKSGLPNDRFSAERPEGSISTLTIQRTEQRDSAMYRCASSTGHGSYNEQFFGPGTRLTVL.